Reported below is one T cell receptor beta chain. This sample stems from a study of T cells after somatic rescue of genetic block. Germline loops: CDR1 LNHDA, CDR2 SQIVND (reference sequence). V gave up 3 bases and J gave up 1 base, with 14 bases separating them. This CDR3 comprises 16 residues. Method: immunoSEQ multiplex PCR; TCRdb's copy keeps in-frame clones and lacks some. The sample yields tens of thousands of clones, approximately 96% seen once. The receptor was derived from a child under two years old. What was sequenced was peripheral blood mononuclear cells (PBMCs). The rearrangement joins TRBV19 to TRBJ2-3, with D maybe TRBD1 (6 bases). CDR3 residues: CASSIYRVRGTDTQYF. The CDR3 coding sequence is TGTGCCAGTAGTATCTACAGGGTTAGAGGCACAGATACGCAGTATTTT.